This TCR beta chain came from a study of control samples from healthy donors and cancer patients. This CDR3 spans 14 amino acids. Trimming removed 2 bases from V and 3 bases from J, with 7 bases in between. CDR1 is MGHRA and CDR2 is YSYEKL in the germline V gene. TCRdb keeps only in-frame clones here, not all; method: immunoSEQ multiplex PCR. The sample has roughly 100,000 clones, 80% to 95% seen once. Material for sequencing was blood. The origin of this receptor is a human donor in good health. The donor label of this sample is uncertain. The chain uses TRBV4-1 and TRBJ1-4, with D tentatively TRBD1 (6 bases). In nucleotides, the CDR3 is TGCGCCAGCAGCCAATGGACAGCTAATGAAAAACTGTTTTTT. Protein sequence: CASSQWTANEKLFF.